The 29 T cell receptor beta chains in this list originate from one sample, sequenced in a study of T cells expressing NK-cell markers. TCRdb reprocessed the 5' RACE reads, keeping one entry per CDR3 protein, no DNA. In all, the sample yields about 150,000 distinct CDR3 sequences. Sequencing was performed on blood T cells: a sorted CD56 or NKG2C T cell subset, CD4+ or CD8+ T cells, or bulk PBMC T cells (not recorded which). The receptors shown here come from a woman aged 45-65 years in good health.

The gene calls are TRBV7-9 and TRBJ1-6; TCRdb's D gene call, TRBD1, goes unchecked for lack of DNA. The CDR3 is 14 amino acids. Germline assignment: CDR1 SEHNR and CDR2 FQNEAQ (reference sequence). The CDR3 protein is CASSFSQGDSPLHF.

This sequence joins TRBV7-2 and TRBJ2-7; with no DNA, the TCRdb D assignment of TRBD2 cannot be verified. Germline loops: CDR1 SGHTA, CDR2 FQGNSA. CDR3 length equals 14 residues. The CDR3 protein is CASSFYQGPYEQYF.

The chain employs TRBV20-1 and TRBJ2-7; with no DNA, the TCRdb D assignment of TRBD1 cannot be verified. Germline V gene data show CDR1 as DFQATT and CDR2 as SNEGSKA (reference sequence). This CDR3 has 16 residues. The CDR3 spells CSAGAGPPLAFYEQYF.

This sequence joins TRBV7-2 and TRBJ2-3. This CDR3 comprises 12 residues. Looked up from germline, CDR1 is SGHTA and CDR2 is FQGNSA. This CDR3 reads CASSLEGDTQYF.

The rearrangement uses TRBV5-1 and TRBJ2-7; TCRdb calls TRBD1, which cannot be checked without DNA. From germline, CDR1 is SGHRS and CDR2 YFSETQ. CDR3 length: 15 amino acids. CDR3 loop: CASSLSQGALYEQYF.

V and J are TRBV4-1 and TRBJ1-2; there is no DNA to check the TCRdb D call of TRBD1. Germline CDR1 and CDR2: MGHRA and YSYEKL. This CDR3 region has 17 residues. CDR3 protein: CASSQDPTTGILYGYTF.

The chain has TRBV29-1 and TRBJ2-1; TCRdb returns TRBD1, unconfirmable since there is no DNA. This CDR3 is 17 amino acids long. Germline assignment: CDR1 SQVTM and CDR2 ANQGSEA. CDR3 sequence reads: CSVAGRGSSRSYNEQFF.

The chain has TRBV7-7 and TRBJ1-1; TCRdb's D gene call, TRBD1, goes unchecked for lack of DNA. In germline, CDR1 is SSHAT, CDR2 FNYEAQ (reference sequence). The CDR3 contains 16 residues. CDR3 protein: CASSFTRDRVNTEAFF.

V usage is TRBV7-9 and J usage is TRBJ2-3; TCRdb lists TRBD1, though no DNA is available to test this call. Germline V gene lookup returns CDR1 SEHNR and CDR2 FQNEAQ (reference sequence). CDR3 length: 14 residues. CDR3: CASSSLTSGDTQYF.

The chain couples TRBV24-1 to TRBJ2-2; TCRdb gives TRBD2 as the D gene, but with no DNA this cannot be confirmed. Germline CDR1 reads KGHDR; CDR2 reads SFDVKD. CDR3 size: 20 residues. The CDR3 spells CATSAQRTSGRTANTGELFF.

The J gene is TRBJ2-1, the V gene TRBV29-1; no DNA is available, so the TRBD1 call from TCRdb remains unchecked. The CDR3 sequence is 11 residues long. Per germline, CDR1 SQVTM and CDR2 ANQGSEA. The CDR3 protein is CSVPPGDEQFF.

The chain uses TRBV29-1 and TRBJ2-5; TCRdb's D call of TRBD2 is untestable without DNA. In germline, CDR1 is SQVTM, CDR2 ANQGSEA. The CDR3 contains 13 residues. This chain's CDR3 is CSVGRNSQETQYF. Full variable domain (rest looked up from reference TRBV29-1 and TRBJ2-5): SAVISQKPSRDICQRGTSLTIQCQVDSQVTMMFWYRQQPGQSLTLIATANQGSEATYESGFVIDKFPISRPNLTFSTLTVSNMSPEDSSIYLCSVGRNSQETQYFGPGTRLLVL.

The chain combines TRBV6-1 with TRBJ2-7; TCRdb calls TRBD1, which cannot be checked without DNA. Germline assignment: CDR1 MNHNS and CDR2 SASEGT. The length of the CDR3 is 12 residues. CDR3 residues: CAVGQASYEQYF.

The V and J genes are TRBV7-2 and TRBJ1-2; no DNA is available, so the TRBD1 call from TCRdb remains unchecked. CDR1 is SGHTA and CDR2 is FQGNSA in the germline V gene. This CDR3 has 15 amino acids. CDR3 loop: CASSSTGGLNYGYTF. Full variable domain (missing parts from reference TRBV7-2 and TRBJ1-2): GAGVSQSPSNKVTEKGKDVELRCDPISGHTALYWYRQSLGQGLEFLIYFQGNSAPDKSGLPSDRFSAERTGGSVSTLTIQRTQQEDSAVYLCASSSTGGLNYGYTFGSGTRLTVV.

This chain joins TRBV7-9 and TRBJ2-3. The CDR3 consists of 14 residues. Looked up from germline, CDR1 is SEHNR and CDR2 is FQNEAQ (reference sequence). CDR3 residues: CASSLAPLLDTQYF.

The chain is built from TRBV27 and TRBJ2-2; checking the TCRdb D call of TRBD1 is not possible without DNA. Germline V gene sequence: CDR1 MNHEY, CDR2 SMNVEV (reference sequence). CDR3 length: 17 residues. This chain's CDR3 is CASSWASTGQHTGELFF.

The J gene is TRBJ2-3, the V gene TRBV7-9; TCRdb proposes TRBD1, but this gene call is untestable without DNA. The CDR3 spans 17 residues. Germline loops: CDR1 SEHNR, CDR2 FQNEAQ (reference sequence). Here the CDR3 reads CASSPRGTYTGEDTQYF.

The V gene is TRBV28, the J gene TRBJ2-4; TCRdb lists TRBD1, though no DNA is available to test this call. The CDR3 covers 12 residues. The germline V gene has CDR1 MDHEN and CDR2 SYDVKM. Here the CDR3 reads CASISPQNIQYF.

This rearrangement joins TRBV7-9 to TRBJ2-7; the TCRdb D gene call, TRBD1, has no DNA to confirm it. The CDR3 is made up of 14 amino acids. The germline CDR1 and CDR2 sequences are SEHNR and FQNEAQ (reference sequence). The CDR3 region is CASSSRDRVYEQYF.

This chain's CDR3 is CASSKVLRDSPNYGYTF. This chain links TRBV21-1 with TRBJ1-2; lacking DNA, the TRBD1 call made by TCRdb goes unchecked. TRBV21-1 is a listed pseudogene. This CDR3 spans 17 amino acids.

The chain employs TRBV27 and TRBJ1-2. This CDR3 has 12 amino acids. Germline-derived CDR1 and CDR2 are MNHEY and SMNVEV (reference sequence). The CDR3 reads CASSPRPSGYTF.

The chain combines TRBV29-1 with TRBJ2-2; checking the TCRdb D call of TRBD1 is not possible without DNA. In germline, CDR1 is SQVTM, CDR2 ANQGSEA. This CDR3 is built from 15 residues. The CDR3 loop is CSVAFMQGWAGELFF.

The chain carries TRBV4-1 and TRBJ1-2. The CDR3 extends over 15 amino acids. CDR1 and CDR2 (germline): MGHRA, YSYEKL. The CDR3 sequence: CASSPREGSDYGYTF.

This chain links TRBV12-3 or TRBV12-4 with TRBJ1-4. The CDR3 runs 14 residues. The CDR3 region is CASSSQRPAGKLFF.

CDR3: CAPGGQMNTEAFF. This rearrangement joins TRBV7-2 to TRBJ1-1; the D gene TCRdb calls, TRBD1, cannot be checked with no DNA. CDR3 length: 13 amino acids. From germline, CDR1 is SGHTA and CDR2 FQGNSA.

The chain joins TRBV6-1 to TRBJ2-2; the TCRdb D gene call, TRBD2, has no DNA to confirm it. Germline-derived CDR1 and CDR2 are MNHNS and SASEGT. The CDR3 runs to 15 residues. The CDR3 protein is CATYLLAGTAGELFF.

The chain links TRBV30 to TRBJ2-7; TCRdb outputs TRBD1, but without DNA this stays unchecked. The germline CDR1 and CDR2 sequences are GTSNPN and SVGIG (reference sequence). The CDR3 has 11 residues. The chain's CDR3 is CAWSPQGEQYF.

The V gene is TRBV24-1, the J gene TRBJ2-2. The CDR3 has 13 residues. Germline CDR1 and CDR2: KGHDR and SFDVKD. This chain's CDR3 is CATSPTWAGELFF.

The chain couples TRBV19 to TRBJ1-1. CDR1 is LNHDA, CDR2 SQIVND, per germline (reference sequence). The CDR3 extends over 12 amino acids. CDR3 sequence reads: CASRSGDTEAFF. The complete variable domain, with remaining parts taken from reference TRBV19 and TRBJ1-1, reads DGGITQSPKYLFRKEGQNVTLSCEQNLNHDAMYWYRQDPGQGLRLIYYSQIVNDFQKGDIAEGYSVSREKKESFPLTVTSAQKNPTAFYLCASRSGDTEAFFGQGTRLTVV.